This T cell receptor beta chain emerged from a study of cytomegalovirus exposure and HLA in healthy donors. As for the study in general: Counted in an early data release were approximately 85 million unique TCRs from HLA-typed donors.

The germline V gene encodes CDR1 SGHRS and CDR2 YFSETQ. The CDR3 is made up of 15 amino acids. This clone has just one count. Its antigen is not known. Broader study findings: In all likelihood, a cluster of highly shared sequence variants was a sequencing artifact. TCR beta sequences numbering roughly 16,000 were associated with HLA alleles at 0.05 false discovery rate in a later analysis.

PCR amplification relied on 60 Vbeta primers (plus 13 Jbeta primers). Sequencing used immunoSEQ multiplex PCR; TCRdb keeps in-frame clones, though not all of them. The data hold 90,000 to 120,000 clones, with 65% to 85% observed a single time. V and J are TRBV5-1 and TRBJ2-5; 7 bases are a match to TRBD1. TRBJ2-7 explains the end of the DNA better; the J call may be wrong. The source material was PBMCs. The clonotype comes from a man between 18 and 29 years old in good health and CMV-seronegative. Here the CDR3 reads CASSLRDSRSYEQYF. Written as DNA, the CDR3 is TGCGCCAGCAGCTTAAGGGACAGTAGGAGTTACGAGCAGTACTTC.